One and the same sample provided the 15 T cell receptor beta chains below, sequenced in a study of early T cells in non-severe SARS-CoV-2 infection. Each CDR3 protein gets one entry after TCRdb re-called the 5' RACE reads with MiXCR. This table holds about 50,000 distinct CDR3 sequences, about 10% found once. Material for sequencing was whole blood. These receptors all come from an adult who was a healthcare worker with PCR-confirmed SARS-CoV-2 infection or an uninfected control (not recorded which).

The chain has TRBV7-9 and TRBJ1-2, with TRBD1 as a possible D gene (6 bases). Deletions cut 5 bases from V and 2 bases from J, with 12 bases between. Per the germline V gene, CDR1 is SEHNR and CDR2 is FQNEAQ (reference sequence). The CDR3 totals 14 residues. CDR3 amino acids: CASSPITGNYGYTF. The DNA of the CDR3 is TGTGCCAGCAGCCCAATAACAGGGAACTATGGCTACACCTTC.

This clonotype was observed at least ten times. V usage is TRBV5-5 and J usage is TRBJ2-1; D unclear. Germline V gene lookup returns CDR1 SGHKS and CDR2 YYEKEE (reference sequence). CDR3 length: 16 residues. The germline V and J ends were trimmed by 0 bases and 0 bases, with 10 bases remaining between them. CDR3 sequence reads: CASSLALQASYNEQFF. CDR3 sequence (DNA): TGTGCCAGCAGCTTGGCCCTCCAGGCCTCCTACAATGAGCAGTTCTTC.

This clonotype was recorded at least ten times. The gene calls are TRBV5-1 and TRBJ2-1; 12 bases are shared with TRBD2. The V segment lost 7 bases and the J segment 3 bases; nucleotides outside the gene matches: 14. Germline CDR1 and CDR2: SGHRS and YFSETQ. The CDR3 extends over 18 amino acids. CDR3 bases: TGCGCCAGCCTCCCCGGACTAGCGGGATCTCTTCTCTACAATGAGCAGTTCTTC. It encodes CASLPGLAGSLLYNEQFF.

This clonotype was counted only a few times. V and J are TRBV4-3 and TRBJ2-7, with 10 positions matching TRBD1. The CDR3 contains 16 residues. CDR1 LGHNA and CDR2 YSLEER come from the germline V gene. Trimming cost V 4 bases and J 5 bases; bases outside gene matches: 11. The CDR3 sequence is CASSPYTGTGVHEQYF. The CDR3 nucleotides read TGCGCCAGCAGCCCCTACACCGGGACAGGGGTCCACGAGCAGTACTTC.

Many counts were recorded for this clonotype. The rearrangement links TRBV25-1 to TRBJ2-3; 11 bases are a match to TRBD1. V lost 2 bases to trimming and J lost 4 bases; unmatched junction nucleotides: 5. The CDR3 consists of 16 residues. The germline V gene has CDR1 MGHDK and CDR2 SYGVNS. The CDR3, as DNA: TGTGCCAGCAGTGAAGTTCGGGGACAGGGGGCAGATACGCAGTATTTT. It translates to CASSEVRGQGADTQYF.

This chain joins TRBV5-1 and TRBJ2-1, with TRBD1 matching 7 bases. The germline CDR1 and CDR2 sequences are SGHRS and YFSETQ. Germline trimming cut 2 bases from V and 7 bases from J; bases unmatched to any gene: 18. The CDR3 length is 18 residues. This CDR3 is CASSFVLGGDSSLNEQFF. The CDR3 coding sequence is TGCGCCAGCAGCTTTGTGTTAGGGGGCGATTCTTCCTTGAATGAGCAGTTCTTC.

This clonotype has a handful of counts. The CDR3 DNA follows: TGTGCCAGCAGCCCTGACAGGGCGTCCTACAATGAGCAGTTCTTC. Its protein is CASSPDRASYNEQFF. The chain is built from TRBV11-2 and TRBJ2-1; 7 bases map to TRBD1. The germline CDR1 and CDR2 sequences are SGHAT and FQNNGV. The junction had 5 bases not matched to a gene; V was cut back by 5 bases and J by 1 base. The length of the CDR3 is 15 residues.

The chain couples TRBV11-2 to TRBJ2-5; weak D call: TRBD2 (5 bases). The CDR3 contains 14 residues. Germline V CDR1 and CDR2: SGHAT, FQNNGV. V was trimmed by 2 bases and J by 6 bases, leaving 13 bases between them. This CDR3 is CASSLLLASKTQYF. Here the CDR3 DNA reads TGTGCCAGCAGCTTACTCCTAGCTTCGAAGACCCAGTACTTC.

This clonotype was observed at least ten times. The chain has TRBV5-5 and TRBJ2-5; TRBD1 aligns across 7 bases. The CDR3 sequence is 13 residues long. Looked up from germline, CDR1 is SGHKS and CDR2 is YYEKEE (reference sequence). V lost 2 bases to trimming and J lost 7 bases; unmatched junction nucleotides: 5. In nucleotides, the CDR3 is TGTGCCAGCAGCTTACAGGGGCTTGGGACCCAGTACTTC. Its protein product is CASSLQGLGTQYF.

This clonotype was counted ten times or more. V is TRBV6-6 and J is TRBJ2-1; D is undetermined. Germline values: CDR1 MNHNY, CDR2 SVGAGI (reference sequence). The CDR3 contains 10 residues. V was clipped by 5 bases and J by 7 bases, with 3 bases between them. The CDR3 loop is CASSRNEQFF. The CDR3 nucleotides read TGTGCCAGCAGTAGGAATGAGCAGTTCTTC.

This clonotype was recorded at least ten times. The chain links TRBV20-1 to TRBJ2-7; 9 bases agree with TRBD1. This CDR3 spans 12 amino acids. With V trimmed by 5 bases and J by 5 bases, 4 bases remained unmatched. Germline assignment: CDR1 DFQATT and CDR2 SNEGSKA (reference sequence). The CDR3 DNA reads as TGCAGTGCTTCACAGGGGGCTGACGAGCAGTACTTC. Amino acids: CSASQGADEQYF.

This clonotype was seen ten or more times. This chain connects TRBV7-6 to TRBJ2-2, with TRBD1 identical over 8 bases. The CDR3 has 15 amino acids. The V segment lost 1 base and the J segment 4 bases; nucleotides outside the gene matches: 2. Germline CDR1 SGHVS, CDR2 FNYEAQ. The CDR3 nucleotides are TGTGCCAGCAGCTTAGACAGGGGGACCACCGGGGAGCTGTTTTTT. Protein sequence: CASSLDRGTTGELFF.

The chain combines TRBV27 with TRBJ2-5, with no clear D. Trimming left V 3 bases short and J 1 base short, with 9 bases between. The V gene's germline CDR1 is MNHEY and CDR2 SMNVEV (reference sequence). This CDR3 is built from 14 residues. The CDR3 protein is CASSLGSPQETQYF. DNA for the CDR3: TGTGCCAGCAGTTTGGGCAGCCCCCAAGAGACCCAGTACTTC.

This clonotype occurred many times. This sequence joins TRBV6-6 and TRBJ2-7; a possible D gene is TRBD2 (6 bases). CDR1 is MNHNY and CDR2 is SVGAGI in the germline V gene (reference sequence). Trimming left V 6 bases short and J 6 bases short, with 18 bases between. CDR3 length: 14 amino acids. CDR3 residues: CASSIRLVNGEQYF. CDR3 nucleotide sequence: TGTGCCAGCAGCATAAGACTAGTCAATGGCGAGCAGTACTTC.

CDR3 region: CASTGTAYEQYF. The CDR3 coding sequence is TGTGCCAGCACTGGGACCGCCTACGAGCAGTACTTC. The chain joins TRBV7-2 to TRBJ2-7, with D perhaps TRBD1 or TRBD2 (5 bases each). Trimming took 7 bases from V and 2 from J, leaving 9 bases between them. Germline assignment: CDR1 SGHTA and CDR2 FQGNSA. CDR3 length: 12 amino acids.